The 8 T cell receptor beta chains below were found in one sample sequenced in a study of T cells in Graves' hyperthyroidism and ophthalmopathy. The source material, RNA transcripts, was used to amplify TCR beta CDR3 regions. TCR CDR3 regions were first amplified by RT-PCR with HTBI primers. TCRdb independently ran MiXCR on the multiplex PCR reads; one entry per CDR3 protein. The profile shows 500,000 or so distinct CDR3 sequences, approximately 16% of them singletons. The sample comprised blood. These receptors were obtained from a woman aged 25 to 39 with Graves' ophthalmopathy.

The chain carries TRBV24-1 and TRBJ2-2; D call uncertain. CDR3 length equals 20 residues. Germline V lookup: CDR1 KGHDR, CDR2 SFDVKD. With 0 bases removed from V and 2 bases from J, the gap between germline ends came to 21 bases. The CDR3 DNA is TGTGCCACCAGTGATTTGGGTGTAGCTACAACAACCACAAACACCGGGGAGCTGTTTTTT. Translating it yields CATSDLGVATTTTNTGELFF.

In this sample, this clonotype turned up a few times. One end of the junction is discordant with germline, which a read error may explain. V and J are TRBV9 and TRBJ2-3, with 7 bases matching TRBD2. CDR1 and CDR2 (germline): SGDLS, YYNGEE. This CDR3 comprises 18 residues. This chain's CDR3 is CASSVGHRGGSVGDTQYF. The CDR3 DNA sequence: TGTGCTAGCAGCGTAGGTCATCGGGGCGGGAGTGTAGGAGATACGCAGTATTTT.

This chain joins TRBV29-1 and TRBJ1-1; D is uncertain. V lost 7 bases and J lost 0, with 15 bases in between. This CDR3 is 14 amino acids long. Per the germline V gene, CDR1 is SQVTM and CDR2 is ANQGSEA. The CDR3 nucleotides read TGCAGCGCTGGCGGCGATACGATGAACACTGAAGCTTTCTTT. Translating it yields CSAGGDTMNTEAFF.

V and J are TRBV6-6 and TRBJ1-2; 7 positions agree with TRBD1. Germline V gene data show CDR1 as MNHNY and CDR2 as SVGAGI (reference sequence). The CDR3 totals 14 residues. The V gene end was trimmed by 2 bases and the J gene end by 7 bases; junction bases not matched to a gene: 7. DNA for the CDR3: TGTGCCAGCAGTTACACCCCACAGGGGTTTGGCTACACCTTC. Translating it yields CASSYTPQGFGYTF.

This rearrangement joins TRBV7-9 to TRBJ2-7, with D possibly matching TRBD2 (7 bases). Per the germline V gene, CDR1 is SEHNR and CDR2 is FQNEAQ (reference sequence). The CDR3 is 14 amino acids. The ends were cut back, 5 bases at V and 7 bases at J, with 18 bases in the middle. The CDR3 spells CASSIAGAPGEQYF. The CDR3 nucleotides read TGTGCCAGCAGCATCGCGGGGGCGCCGGGAGAGCAGTACTTC.

This clonotype has more than one count but fewer than ten. This sequence joins TRBV27 and TRBJ2-7, with D tentatively TRBD1 (5 bases). V was pared by 5 bases and J by 0 bases, with 11 bases between. The CDR3 is made up of 14 amino acids. Looked up from germline, CDR1 is MNHEY and CDR2 is SMNVEV (reference sequence). The CDR3 loop reads CASSRMGLSYEQYF. CDR3 DNA: TGTGCCAGCAGTAGGATGGGGCTCTCCTACGAGCAGTACTTC.

In this sample, this clonotype turned up many times. The chain carries TRBV29-1 and TRBJ2-7; D may be TRBD2 (5 bases). From germline, CDR1 is SQVTM and CDR2 ANQGSEA. Trimming shortened V by 1 base and J by 6 bases, and 10 bases separated the two germline ends. The CDR3 has 12 amino acids. CDR3 sequence reads: CSVEVSSVEQYF. In DNA form, the CDR3 reads TGCAGCGTTGAAGTGAGTAGCGTCGAGCAGTACTTC.

The chain couples TRBV20-1 to TRBJ2-5; D call uncertain. The CDR3 is 13 amino acids. Germline-derived CDR1 and CDR2 are DFQATT and SNEGSKA (reference sequence). V dropped 3 bases and J dropped 14 bases, with 22 bases sitting between them. This CDR3 reads CSASRPLAEKGYF. Written as DNA, the CDR3 is TGCAGTGCTAGTCGACCTCTGGCGGAAAAAGGATACTTC.